The source of this T cell receptor beta chain is a study of human T cells and chemical hapten exposure. About the study: Diphenylcyclopropenone doses were given weekly to the scalps of patients across the approximately 24-week study. Study-wide findings and caveats: With DPC sensitization, TCRs exceeding 1 in 1000 frequency showed no change.

Time point reported: pre-sensitization, week 0. The treatment is: therapeutic diphenylcyclopropenone sensitization with weekly scalp DPC. TCRdb ran MiXCR on the RACE reads and lists one entry per CDR3 protein. The profile shows more than 250,000 distinct CDR3 sequences, about 9.4% of them singletons. There are 17 residues in the CDR3. Per the germline V gene, CDR1 is SGHTA and CDR2 is FQGNSA. J lost 4 bases, V lost 5 bases, and 10 bases had no gene match. As concerns this clonotype: Antigen: not known.

V and J are TRBV7-2 and TRBJ2-3, with 12 positions matching TRBD2. Sample: whole blood, taken in connection with sensitization to the hapten diphenylcyclopropenone (DPC). The clonotype was recovered from a woman aged 40 to 50 with alopecia areata. Some clones in this sample may be carry-over from other donors' samples. CDR3 in amino acids: CASSPRLAGDRADTQYF. CDR3 bases: TGTGCCAGCAGCCCTCGACTAGCGGGGGACCGCGCAGATACGCAGTATTTT. Full variable domain (missing parts from reference TRBV7-2 and TRBJ2-3): GAGVSQSPSNKVTEKGKDVELRCDPISGHTALYWYRQSLGQGLEFLIYFQGNSAPDKSGLPSDRFSAERTGGSVSTLTIQRTQQEDSAVYLCASSPRLAGDRADTQYFGPGTRLTVL.